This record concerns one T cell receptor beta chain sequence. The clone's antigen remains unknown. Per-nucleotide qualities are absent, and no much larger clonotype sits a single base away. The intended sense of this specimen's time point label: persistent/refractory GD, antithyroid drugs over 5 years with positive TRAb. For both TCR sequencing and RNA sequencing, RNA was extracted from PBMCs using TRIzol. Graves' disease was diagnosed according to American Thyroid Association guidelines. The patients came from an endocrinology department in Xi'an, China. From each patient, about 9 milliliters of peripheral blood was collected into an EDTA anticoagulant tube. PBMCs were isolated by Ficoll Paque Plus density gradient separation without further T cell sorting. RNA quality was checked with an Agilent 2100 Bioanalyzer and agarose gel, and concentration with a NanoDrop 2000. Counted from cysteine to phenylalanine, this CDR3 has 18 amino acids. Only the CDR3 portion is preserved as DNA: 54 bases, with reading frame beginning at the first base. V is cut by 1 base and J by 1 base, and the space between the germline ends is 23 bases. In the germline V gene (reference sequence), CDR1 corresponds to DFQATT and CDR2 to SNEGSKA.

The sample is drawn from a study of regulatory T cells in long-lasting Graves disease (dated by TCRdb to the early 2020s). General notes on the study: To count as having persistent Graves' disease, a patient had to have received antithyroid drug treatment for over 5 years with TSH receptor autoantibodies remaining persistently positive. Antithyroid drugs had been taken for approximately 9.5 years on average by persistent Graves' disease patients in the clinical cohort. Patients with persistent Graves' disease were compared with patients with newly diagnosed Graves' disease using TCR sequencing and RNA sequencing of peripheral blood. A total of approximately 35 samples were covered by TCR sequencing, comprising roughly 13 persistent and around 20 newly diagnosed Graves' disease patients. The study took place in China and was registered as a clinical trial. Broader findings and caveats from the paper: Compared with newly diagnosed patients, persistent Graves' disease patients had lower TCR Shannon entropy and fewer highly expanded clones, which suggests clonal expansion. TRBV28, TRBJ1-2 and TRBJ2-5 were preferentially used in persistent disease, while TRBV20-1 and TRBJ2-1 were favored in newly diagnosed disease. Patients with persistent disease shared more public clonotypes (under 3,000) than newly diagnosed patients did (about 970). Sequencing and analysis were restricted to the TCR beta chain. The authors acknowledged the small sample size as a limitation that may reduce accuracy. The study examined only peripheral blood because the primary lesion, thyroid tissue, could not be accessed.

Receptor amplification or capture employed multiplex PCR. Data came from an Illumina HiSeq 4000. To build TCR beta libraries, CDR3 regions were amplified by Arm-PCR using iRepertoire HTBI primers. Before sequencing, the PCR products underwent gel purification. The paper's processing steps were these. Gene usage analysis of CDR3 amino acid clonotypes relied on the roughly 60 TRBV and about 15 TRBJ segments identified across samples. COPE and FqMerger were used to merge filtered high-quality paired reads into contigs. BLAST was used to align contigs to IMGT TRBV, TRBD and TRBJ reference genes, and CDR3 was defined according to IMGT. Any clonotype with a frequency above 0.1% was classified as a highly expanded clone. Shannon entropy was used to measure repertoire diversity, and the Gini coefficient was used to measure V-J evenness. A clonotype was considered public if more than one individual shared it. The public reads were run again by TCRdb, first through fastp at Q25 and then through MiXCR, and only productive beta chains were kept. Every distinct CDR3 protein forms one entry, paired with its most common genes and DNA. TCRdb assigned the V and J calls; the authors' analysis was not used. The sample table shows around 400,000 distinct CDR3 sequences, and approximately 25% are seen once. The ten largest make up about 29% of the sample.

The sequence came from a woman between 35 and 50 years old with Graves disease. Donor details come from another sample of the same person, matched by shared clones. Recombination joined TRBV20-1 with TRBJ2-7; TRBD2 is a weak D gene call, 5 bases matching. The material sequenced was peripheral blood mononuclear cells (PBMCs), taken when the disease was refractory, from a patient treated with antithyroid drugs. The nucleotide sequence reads TGCAGTGCTAGAGCATCATACAGCGGCCCAACCACGTCCTACGAGCAGTACTTC. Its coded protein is CSARASYSGPTTSYEQYF.